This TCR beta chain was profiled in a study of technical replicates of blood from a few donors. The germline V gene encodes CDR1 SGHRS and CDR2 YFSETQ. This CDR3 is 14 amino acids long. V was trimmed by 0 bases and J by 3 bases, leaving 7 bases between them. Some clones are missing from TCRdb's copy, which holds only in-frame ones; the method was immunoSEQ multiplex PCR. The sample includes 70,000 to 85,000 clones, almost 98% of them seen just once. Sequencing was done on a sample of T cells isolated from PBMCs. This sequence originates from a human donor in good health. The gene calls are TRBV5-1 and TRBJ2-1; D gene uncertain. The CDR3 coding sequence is TGCGCCAGCAGCTTGGGGTCCGGCTACAATGAGCAGTTCTTC. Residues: CASSLGSGYNEQFF.